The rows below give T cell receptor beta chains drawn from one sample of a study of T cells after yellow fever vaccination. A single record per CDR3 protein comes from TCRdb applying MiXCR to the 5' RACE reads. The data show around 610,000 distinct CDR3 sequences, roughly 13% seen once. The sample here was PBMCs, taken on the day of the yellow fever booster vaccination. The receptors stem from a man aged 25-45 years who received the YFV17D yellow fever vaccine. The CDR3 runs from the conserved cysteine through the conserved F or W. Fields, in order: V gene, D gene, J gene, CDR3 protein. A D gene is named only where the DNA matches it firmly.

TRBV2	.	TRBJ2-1	CASSGDYNEQFF
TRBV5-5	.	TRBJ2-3	CASSLGRIAGTDTQYF
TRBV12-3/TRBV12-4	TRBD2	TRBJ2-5	CASSFPSGRAEARYPETQYF
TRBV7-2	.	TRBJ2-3	CASSARVQDTQYF
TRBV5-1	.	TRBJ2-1	CASSLFTSGTYNEQFF
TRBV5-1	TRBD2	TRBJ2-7	CASSLMASGSSYEQYF
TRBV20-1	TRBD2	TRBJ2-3	CSARPIPAGGVADTQYF
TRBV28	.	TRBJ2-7	CASSLRRVGYEQYF
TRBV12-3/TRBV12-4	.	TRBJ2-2	CASSSGSGELFF
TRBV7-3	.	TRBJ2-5	CASSSSIGETQYF
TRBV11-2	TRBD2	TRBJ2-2	CASSLGTGLAVNTGELFF
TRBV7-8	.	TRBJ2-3	CASSLPGAPRTDTQYF
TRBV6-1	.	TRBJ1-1	CASRGTGNTEAFF
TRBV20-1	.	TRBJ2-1	CSAPGLRGAYNEQFF
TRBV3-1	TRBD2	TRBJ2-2	CASSLTSGRYTGELFF
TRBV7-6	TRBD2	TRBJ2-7	CASSHGGGRLEQYF
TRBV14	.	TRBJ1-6	CASSQVWDNYNSPLHF
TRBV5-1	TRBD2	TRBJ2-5	CASSLTTSAQETQYF
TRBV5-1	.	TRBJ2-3	CASSFVARRGDTQYF
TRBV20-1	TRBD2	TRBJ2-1	CSAPRLAEGEQFF
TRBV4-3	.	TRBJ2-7	CASSQDVWGKYEQYF
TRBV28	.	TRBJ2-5	CASVWGQQETQYF
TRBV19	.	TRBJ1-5	CASREPGIFNQPQHF
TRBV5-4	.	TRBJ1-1	CASSFFEGTEAFF
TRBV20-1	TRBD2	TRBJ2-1	CSAARPGLDNYEQFF
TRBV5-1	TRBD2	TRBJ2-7	CASSPGLAGEQYF
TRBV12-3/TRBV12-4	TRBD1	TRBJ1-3	CASRPTGAGNTIYF
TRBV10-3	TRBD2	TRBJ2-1	CAISESARVRGDEQFF
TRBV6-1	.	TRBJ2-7	CASGQGGSRYEQYF
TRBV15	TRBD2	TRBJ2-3	CATSSLTSGNTDTQYF
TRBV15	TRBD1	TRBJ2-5	CATSRAGGLQETQYF
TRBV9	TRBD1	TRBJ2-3	CASSVGGQGKDTQYF
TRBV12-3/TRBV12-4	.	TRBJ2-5	CASSPGSHPVQETQYF
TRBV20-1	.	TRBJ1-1	CSARDETGNTEAFF
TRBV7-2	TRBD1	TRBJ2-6	CASSRTGSSGANVLTF
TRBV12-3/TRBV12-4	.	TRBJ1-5	CASSSPTGSNQPQHF